This TCR beta chain stems from a study of T-cell reconstitution after alpha-beta-depleted transplantation in children. Whole-study results and caveats: When one year had passed after transplant, most T-cell counts and diversity came from newly produced T cells. Reported findings indicate that, about two months after transplant, alpha-beta T cells came from several hundred expanded clones, which were derived from non-depleted graft cells.

The library targeted TCRbeta and was prepared with unique molecular identifiers. TCRdb reprocessed the PCR reads via MiXCR and lists one record per CDR3 protein. This sample has about 1,000,000 distinct CDR3 sequences, with roughly 29% found just once. Trimming cost V 1 base and J 2 bases, with 3 bases left between them. Per the germline V gene, CDR1 is SQVTM and CDR2 is ANQGSEA. This CDR3 comprises 13 residues. This clonotype was detected a few times. Antigen: not known. The receptor was derived from a boy under two years old who had a stem cell transplant for SCID, so the T cells may come from the graft donor. This chain joins TRBV29-1 and TRBJ2-6; no definite D call. The specimen was PBMCs, mostly from graft donor cells, collected 360 days after TCRalphabeta/CD19-depleted stem cell transplant. The CDR3 nucleotides read TGCAGCGTTGAAGGGGCTGGGGCCAACGTCCTGACTTTC. Protein sequence: CSVEGAGANVLTF.